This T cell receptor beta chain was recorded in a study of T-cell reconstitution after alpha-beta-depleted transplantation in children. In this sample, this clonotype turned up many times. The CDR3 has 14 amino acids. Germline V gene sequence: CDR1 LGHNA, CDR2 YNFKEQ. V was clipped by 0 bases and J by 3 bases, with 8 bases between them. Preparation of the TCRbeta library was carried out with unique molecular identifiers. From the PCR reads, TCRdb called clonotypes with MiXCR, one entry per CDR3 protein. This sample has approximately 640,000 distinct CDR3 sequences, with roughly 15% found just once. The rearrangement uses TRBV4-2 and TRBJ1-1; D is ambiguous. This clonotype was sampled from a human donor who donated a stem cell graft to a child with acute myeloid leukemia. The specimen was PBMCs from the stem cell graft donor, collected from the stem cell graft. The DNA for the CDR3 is TGTGCCAGCAGCCAAGAAATAGTCCACACTGAAGCTTTCTTT. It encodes CASSQEIVHTEAFF.